What follows is one TCR beta chain and its context. This same CDR3 is encoded by further DNA sequences in the sample. These data come from a study of blood T cell repertoires in COVID-19. Study-wide background: The United States, Italy and Spain supplied acute and convalescent COVID-19 samples. PBMCs, B-cell-depleted T cells, or T cells provided the cDNA or gDNA that made up the material.

Original data processing: Reference gene primers were amplified, and this amplification served to estimate nucleated cell counts. Generated by immunoSEQ multiplex PCR, the TCRdb table keeps only in-frame clones and is missing some. V and J calls plus clone size are reproduced from that table; the DNA served to infer D and trimming. Among around 300,000 clones listed, 83% were seen once. Material: peripheral blood. This clonotype originated in a woman aged 50 to 60 who had recovered from COVID-19.

CDR3 sequence reads: CASSSTRVRAFF. In nucleotides, the CDR3 is TGTGCCAGCAGTTCGACCAGGGTCCGAGCTTTCTTT. This chain links TRBV28 with TRBJ1-1, with D possibly matching TRBD1 (5 bases). V was cut by 4 bases and J by 10 bases, with 13 bases left in between. CDR1 MDHEN and CDR2 SYDVKM come from the germline V gene. The CDR3 loop spans 12 amino acids.